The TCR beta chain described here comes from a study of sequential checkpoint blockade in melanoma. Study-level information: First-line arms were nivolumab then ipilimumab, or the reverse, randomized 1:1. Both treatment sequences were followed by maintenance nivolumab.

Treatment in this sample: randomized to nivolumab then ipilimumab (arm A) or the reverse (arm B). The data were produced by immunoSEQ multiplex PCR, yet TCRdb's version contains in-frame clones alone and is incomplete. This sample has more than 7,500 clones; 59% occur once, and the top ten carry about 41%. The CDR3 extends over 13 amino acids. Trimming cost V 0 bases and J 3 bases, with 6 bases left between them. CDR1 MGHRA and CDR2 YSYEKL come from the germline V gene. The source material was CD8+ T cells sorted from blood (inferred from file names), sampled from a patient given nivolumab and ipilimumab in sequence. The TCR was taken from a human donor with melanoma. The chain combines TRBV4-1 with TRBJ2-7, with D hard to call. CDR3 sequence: CASSQDSGYEQYF. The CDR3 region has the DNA TGCGCCAGCAGCCAAGATTCCGGCTACGAGCAGTACTTC.